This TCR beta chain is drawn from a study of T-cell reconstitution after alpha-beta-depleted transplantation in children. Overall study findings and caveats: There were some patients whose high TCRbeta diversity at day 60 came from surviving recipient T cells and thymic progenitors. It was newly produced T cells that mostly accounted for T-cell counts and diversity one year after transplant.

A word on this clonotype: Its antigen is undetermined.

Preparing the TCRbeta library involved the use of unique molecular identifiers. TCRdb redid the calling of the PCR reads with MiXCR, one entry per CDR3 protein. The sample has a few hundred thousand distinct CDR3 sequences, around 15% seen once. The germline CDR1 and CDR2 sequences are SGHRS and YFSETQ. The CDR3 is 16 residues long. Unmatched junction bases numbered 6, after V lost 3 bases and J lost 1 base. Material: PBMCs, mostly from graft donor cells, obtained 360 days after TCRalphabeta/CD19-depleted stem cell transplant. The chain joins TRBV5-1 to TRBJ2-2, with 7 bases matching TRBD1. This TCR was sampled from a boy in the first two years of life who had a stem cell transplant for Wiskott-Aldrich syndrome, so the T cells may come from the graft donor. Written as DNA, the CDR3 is TGCGCCAGCAGCTCCGGGACAGCTTTGAACACCGGGGAGCTGTTTTTT. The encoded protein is CASSSGTALNTGELFF.